This T cell receptor beta chain was recorded in a study of cytomegalovirus exposure and HLA in healthy donors. Notes on this clone: Its antigen is not known. One end of the junction fails to match germline, which may point to a read error.

This CDR3 has 15 residues. The germline V gene encodes CDR1 SGHRS and CDR2 YFSETQ. In the PCR, 60 Vbeta and 13 Jbeta primers were used. Here immunoSEQ multiplex PCR was the method, and the copy in TCRdb shows in-frame clones only, minus some. The sample lists under 65,000 clones, more than 65% occurring once. General study findings and limits: A classifier reportedly called cytomegalovirus status with high sensitivity and specificity. Later, TCR association rates were found to vary by HLA locus, highest for DRB1 and lowest for HLA-C. A prior analysis recorded that most TCR beta V segments were productive about 87% or about 30% of the time. Within a later analysis, the majority of CMV-associated TCR beta chains appeared HLA-restricted.

This sequence originates from a woman aged 18-30 years in good health and CMV-seronegative. The chain employs TRBV5-1 and TRBJ2-2; D gene unclear. Sequenced input: PBMCs. The CDR3 sequence is CASTLHRSNTGELFF. The CDR3 DNA reads as TGCGCCAGCACCTTGCACAGATCGAACACCGGGGAGCTGTTTTTT.